Listed here is a single T cell receptor beta chain. It lacks a known antigen. Its ends do not fully match the called genes, so a read error is possible. Libraries came from the immunoSEQ multiplex PCR assay. Imported from immuneACCESS, the table was reduced by TCRdb to in-frame sequences with V and J called. These copies leave out some clones; in studies compared against another copy, an unresolved V gene accounts for under half, and the cause of the remainder is not known. The sample table holds just under 85,000 clones, of which approximately 91% were seen once. Of the sample, roughly 2.5% is held by the ten largest clones. The source of the sample is a study of T cell changes during pregnancy in multiple sclerosis (dated by TCRdb to the late 2010s). As for the study more broadly: In women with multiple sclerosis, the researchers looked at how the T cell repertoire shifted as pregnancy progressed.

CDR3 length: 15 amino acids, cysteine to phenylalanine. Here the CDR3 DNA is all that survives: 45 bases in frame from base 1. CDR1 and CDR2, per the germline V gene (reference sequence), are SEHNR and FQNEAQ. The sequence is built from TRBV7-9 and TRBJ1-4, and 8 junctional nucleotides match TRBD1. The receptor was isolated from a female donor with multiple sclerosis, enrolled in a pregnancy study. The sample was peripheral blood, taken in the first trimester of pregnancy. The nucleotide sequence reads as follows: TGTGCCAGCAGCCTAGCGGACAGGGTGAACGAAAAACTGTTTTTT. Its product reads: CASSLADRVNEKLFF.